These 18 T cell receptor beta chains were all obtained from the same sample, sequenced in a study of tumor-infiltrating lymphocytes in primary liver carcinoma. From around 500 ng total RNA, TCR beta cDNA was generated with a primer in the constant region. Construction of TCR beta libraries relied on three successive nested multiplex PCR rounds employing slightly modified ARM-PCR. Both of the initial two PCR rounds ran for around 10 cycles and employed TRBV1-TRBV30 forward primers alongside a C-beta reverse primer. TCRdb recomputed calls from the multiplex PCR reads with MiXCR, one row per CDR3 protein. The sample records fewer than 80,000 distinct CDR3 sequences, about 75% being singletons. DNA and RNA were both co-extracted from approximately 20-30 mg of bulk tissue that had not been sorted. Input material: tumor-adjacent normal liver tissue. The source is a man aged 40-49 years with primary liver carcinoma and hepatitis B virus infection.

This chain links TRBV18 with TRBJ2-1, with 12 positions matching TRBD2. CDR1 and CDR2 from the germline V gene are KGHSH and LQKENI. The CDR3 is 16 residues long. The trim removed 3 bases at V and 9 bases at J, leaving 9 bases unmatched. The CDR3, as DNA: TGTGCCAGCTCACCTAGGACTAGCGGGAAGGGTAGTGAGCAGTTCTTC. This sequence encodes CASSPRTSGKGSEQFF.

A remark on this clonotype: The germline gene is not matched at one end of the junction; a read error may be the cause. The rearrangement uses TRBV29-1 and TRBJ2-1, with D possibly being TRBD2 (6 bases). The CDR3 is 14 residues long. From germline, CDR1 is SQVTM and CDR2 ANQGSEA. CDR3 DNA: TGCATCGTTCCTAGGATAGGAGGGTTTAATGAGCAGTTCTTC. Its protein product is CIVPRIGGFNEQFF.

About this clonotype itself: The CDR3 does not close with the conserved phenylalanine or tryptophan, likely indicating a read error. It is unclear where the CDR3 begins or ends on the DNA, so no DNA is shown, and the CDR3 is as TCRdb lists it. The chain uses TRBV11-3 and TRBJ2-3. Germline lookup yields CDR1 SGHNT and CDR2 YENEEA. The CDR3 numbers 13 amino acids, ends counted. The CDR3 protein is CASSLDLINTQYS.

With respect to this clonotype: The junction and the germline gene differ at one end; a read error may be behind it. The CDR3 region is CANSLYGRDNEQFF. DNA for the CDR3: TGTGCCAACAGTTTATACGGGAGGGATAATGAGCAGTTCTTC. The chain links TRBV12-3 or TRBV12-4 to TRBJ2-1, with 8 bases matching TRBD2. CDR3 length: 14 amino acids.

Concerning this clonotype: Because the CDR3 is missing its conserved closing phenylalanine or tryptophan, this is likely a read error. J is TRBJ2-3 and V is TRBV4-1; D call uncertain. The CDR3 runs to 16 residues. The germline V and J ends were trimmed by 7 bases and 7 bases, with 24 bases remaining between them. Per the germline V gene, CDR1 is MGHRA and CDR2 is YSYEKL. CDR3: CASNPLGLANGNTQYL. CDR3 DNA sequence: TGCGCCAGCAACCCCCTCGGGTTAGCCAATGGGAATACGCAGTATCTT.

A note on this clonotype: Since a much larger clone is just one base distant, this may be a read error. The genes are TRBV7-9 and TRBJ2-1, with a possible D match to TRBD2 (7 bases). This CDR3 comprises 15 residues. Germline V gives CDR1 SEHNR, CDR2 FQNEAQ (reference sequence). The V gene lost 4 bases and the J gene lost 10 bases, with 20 bases spanning the gap. CDR3 nucleotides: TGTGCCAGCAGCTGGTGGGAGGGGGGCATTGAAGAGCAGTTCTTC. This encodes CASSWWEGGIEEQFF.

This clonotype was picked up one time. V is TRBV6-5 and J is TRBJ1-2; 7 nucleotides agree with TRBD1. This CDR3 region has 14 residues. Unmatched junction bases numbered 13, after V lost 9 bases and J lost 6 bases. Per germline, CDR1 MNHEY and CDR2 SVGAGI. The CDR3 DNA is TGTGCCAGTAGTCCTCCTTTAGGGGGCCATGGCTACACCTTC. Its protein is CASSPPLGGHGYTF.

This clonotype is judged large. This chain joins TRBV11-2 and TRBJ2-7; tentatively, D is TRBD2 (5 bases). Per germline, CDR1 SGHAT and CDR2 FQNNGV. The CDR3 loop spans 15 amino acids. Between the trimmed V and J ends, which lost 0 bases and 6 bases, there was a span of 15 bases. For the CDR3, the DNA is TGTGCCAGCAGCTTAGAGTCCGGGATCTCTGGCGAGCAGTACTTC. It is translated as CASSLESGISGEQYF.

As regards this clonotype: The junction shows a germline mismatch at one end, possibly a read error. The J gene is TRBJ2-2, the V gene TRBV5-1; perhaps TRBD2 as D (5 bases). Germline V gene lookup returns CDR1 SGHRS and CDR2 YFSETQ. The length of the CDR3 is 15 residues. The CDR3 reads CASSERVPNTGELFF. CDR3 bases: TGCGCTAGCAGCGAGAGGGTCCCGAACACCGGGGAGCTGTTTTTT.

Turning to this clonotype: Being one base from a much bigger clone, this may be a read error. V gene TRBV7-8 combines with J gene TRBJ2-4; TRBD1 matches at 11 bases. The CDR3 extends over 17 amino acids. Germline V CDR1 and CDR2: SGHVS, FQNEAQ. Written as DNA, the CDR3 is TGTGCCAGCAGCCCTGAAACGGGACAGGGGGTCAAAAGCATTCAGTACTTC. Its protein product is CASSPETGQGVKSIQYF.

Worth noting for this clonotype: One end of the junction is discordant with germline, which a read error may explain. The J gene is TRBJ2-7, the V gene TRBV4-2, with 9 bases aligning to TRBD2. Germline values: CDR1 LGHNA, CDR2 YNFKEQ. The CDR3 length is 16 residues. This chain's CDR3 is CTSSQAASGASYEQYF. The CDR3 region has the DNA TGTACCAGCAGCCAAGCAGCTAGCGGGGCTTCCTACGAGCAGTACTTC.

In the case of this clonotype: One base away lies a much larger clone, so this may be a sequencing read error. This chain joins TRBV28 and TRBJ1-5, with 7 bases lining up with TRBD1. After removal of 4 bases from V and 0 bases from J, the junction contained 9 bases not matched to a gene. The CDR3 has 17 residues. Germline CDR1 MDHEN, CDR2 SYDVKM. CDR3 sequence reads: CASSSRTGYYSNQPQHF. For the CDR3, the DNA is TGTGCCAGCAGTTCCCGGACAGGATACTATAGCAATCAGCCCCAGCATTTT.

The rearrangement uses TRBV12-3 or TRBV12-4 and TRBJ2-1; 7 nucleotides match TRBD2. The J segment lost 0 bases and the V segment lost 10 bases, leaving 9 bases of the junction unmatched. The CDR3 sequence is 15 residues long. DNA for the CDR3: TGTGCCAACAATACCGGGACTATCTCCTACAATGAGCAGTTCTTC. Its protein is CANNTGTISYNEQFF.

Of note for this clonotype: This is likely a read error, given that the CDR3 carries no conserved phenylalanine or tryptophan at its end. The chain combines TRBV4-2 with TRBJ2-7, with 11 bases that match TRBD2. Germline CDR1 and CDR2: LGHNA and YNFKEQ. The CDR3 is 21 residues long. Trimming at V came to 1 base and at J to 0 bases, leaving 17 bases not matched to a gene. The CDR3 loop reads CASSQVSLAGGLLRSSYEQYL. The CDR3 DNA sequence: TGTGCCAGCAGCCAAGTCTCCCTAGCGGGAGGACTATTACGAAGCTCCTACGAGCAGTACTTA.

For this clonotype: The junction departs from germline at one end; a sequencing error may be responsible. This chain joins TRBV11-2 and TRBJ1-2; 9 nucleotides align to TRBD1. There are 14 residues in the CDR3. CDR1 is SGHAT and CDR2 is FQNNGV in the germline V gene. As DNA, the CDR3 is TGTGCCAGCAGCTCGGGGACAGGGCGATTAGGCTATACCTTC. Its protein product is CASSSGTGRLGYTF.

Only a few counts were recorded for this clonotype. The genes are TRBV10-3 and TRBJ2-3; possibly TRBD2 for D (6 bases). V gave up 6 bases and J gave up 4 bases, with 17 bases separating them. CDR3 length: 15 amino acids. Germline values: CDR1 ENHRY, CDR2 SYGVKD. The CDR3 sequence is CAISPATGAPDTQYF. The CDR3 coding sequence is TGTGCCATCAGCCCCGCGACGGGAGCCCCAGATACGCAGTATTTT.

This clonotype has only a few counts. One end of the junction fails to match germline, which may point to a read error. This chain joins TRBV5-6 and TRBJ2-5; D remains ambiguous. The CDR3 spans 14 residues. The germline CDR1 and CDR2 sequences are SGHDT and YYEEEE. CDR3 protein: CASNLVASQETQYF. CDR3 DNA sequence: TGTGCCAGCAACTTGGTGGCTAGCCAAGAGACCCAGTACTTC.

This clonotype has at least ten counts. The genes are TRBV11-2 and TRBJ1-1; D gene uncertain. Per the germline V gene, CDR1 is SGHAT and CDR2 is FQNNGV. The V end lost 1 base, the J end lost 0 bases, and 3 bases lay between the germline ends. This CDR3 has 13 residues. This CDR3 is CASSLGLNTEAFF. As DNA, the CDR3 is TGTGCCAGCAGCTTAGGCCTGAACACTGAAGCTTTCTTT.